Presented here are 26 T cell receptor beta chains from one specimen sequenced in a study of cytomegalovirus exposure and HLA in healthy donors. PCR employed 60 Vbeta and 13 Jbeta primers. Assay used: immunoSEQ multiplex PCR; TCRdb lists only in-frame clones, some missing. The repertoire consists of around 87,000 clones, with about 74% occurring once and the leading ten covering about 2.9%. The sequencing sample was made of PBMCs. The source is a man aged 35-49 years in good health and CMV-seronegative.

The rearrangement links TRBV7-2 to TRBJ1-1; 7 positions agree with TRBD1. The CDR3 totals 13 residues. In germline, CDR1 is SGHTA, CDR2 FQGNSA. Losses at the gene ends were 3 bases for V and 7 bases for J; bases not matched to a gene: 5. DNA for the CDR3: TGTGCCAGCAGCTTTCGGCAGGGGGGTGAAGCTTTCTTT. Translating it yields CASSFRQGGEAFF.

This chain uses TRBV5-4 with TRBJ1-4; tentatively, D is TRBD1 (6 bases). V was pared by 4 bases and J by 4 bases, with 11 bases between. Germline-derived CDR1 and CDR2 are SGHNT and YYREEE (reference sequence). This CDR3 region has 14 residues. The CDR3 nucleotides read TGTGCCAGCAGCCAGACAGGTTATAATGAAAAACTGTTTTTT. It encodes CASSQTGYNEKLFF.

Concerning this clone: One end of the junction fails to match germline, which may point to a read error. Other DNA sequences of this sample code for an identical CDR3. This chain links TRBV25-1 with TRBJ1-5; D gene ambiguous. Germline CDR1 and CDR2: MGHDK and SYGVNS. This CDR3 has 14 amino acids. For the CDR3, the DNA is TGCGCCAGCAGAAGCGATATTAGCAATCAGCCCCAGCATTTT. Its protein is CASRSDISNQPQHF.

Notes on this clone: At one of its ends the junction is not consistent with the germline gene, which may arise from a read error. The CDR3 is CASSLGSGNTIYF. CDR3 nucleotide sequence: TGTGCCAGCAGTTTGGGTTCAGGAAACACCATATATTTT. The chain carries TRBV5-8 and TRBJ1-3; no reliable D call. CDR1 and CDR2 from the germline V gene are SGHTS and YDEGEE. The CDR3 is 13 amino acids. Together with reference TRBV5-8 and TRBJ1-3, the CDR3 gives the full variable domain: EAGVTQSPTHLIKTRGQQATLRCSPISGHTSVYWYQQALGLGLQFLLWYDEGEERNRGNFPPRFSGRQFPNYSSELNVNALELEDSALYLCASSLGSGNTIYFGEGSWLTVV.

The chain employs TRBV7-9 and TRBJ1-2; a possible D gene is TRBD1 (5 bases). Trimming removed 0 bases at V and 6 bases at J, with 11 bases between. CDR3 length equals 14 residues. The V gene's germline CDR1 is SEHNR and CDR2 FQNEAQ (reference sequence). The chain's CDR3 is CASSLAFQGHGYTF. The CDR3 region has the DNA TGTGCCAGCAGCTTAGCTTTCCAGGGCCATGGCTACACCTTC.

This chain links TRBV19 with TRBJ2-7; the D gene is possibly TRBD1 (6 bases). From germline, CDR1 is LNHDA and CDR2 SQIVND (reference sequence). This CDR3 region has 13 residues. Deletions cut 6 bases from V and 5 bases from J, with 14 bases between. Written as DNA, the CDR3 is TGTGCCAGTAGGACCCAGGGGCAGGACGAGCAGTACTTC. This encodes CASRTQGQDEQYF.

This chain uses TRBV28 with TRBJ1-5; unclear D gene. V lost 1 base and J lost 6, with 4 bases in between. Germline V CDR1 and CDR2: MDHEN, SYDVKM. The CDR3 totals 12 residues. For the CDR3, the DNA is TGTGCCAGCAGTTTATTCAGTCAGCCCCAGCATTTT. This codes for CASSLFSQPQHF.

The rearrangement joins TRBV6-1 to TRBJ1-6, with 7 bases that match TRBD1. This CDR3 spans 14 amino acids. The germline V gene encodes CDR1 MNHNS and CDR2 SASEGT. The V gene end was trimmed by 7 bases and the J gene end by 10 bases; junction bases not matched to a gene: 10. CDR3 amino acids: CASNQGGTQSPLHF. Written as DNA, the CDR3 is TGTGCCAGCAATCAGGGGGGCACGCAATCACCCCTCCACTTT.

The chain has TRBV5-1 and TRBJ1-4; 8 bases line up with TRBD1. J lost 6 bases, V lost 4 bases, and 8 bases had no gene match. The CDR3 covers 15 residues. CDR1 and CDR2 (germline): SGHRS, YFSETQ. The CDR3 DNA sequence: TGCGCCAGCAGCATTCGGACAGGGCAGGATGAAAAACTGTTTTTT. It yields the protein CASSIRTGQDEKLFF.

This chain uses TRBV7-3 with TRBJ2-3, with TRBD2 matching 7 bases. The V gene's germline CDR1 is SGHTA and CDR2 FQGTGA. There are 16 residues in the CDR3. With V trimmed by 1 base and J by 0 bases, 4 bases remained unmatched. CDR3 amino acids: CASSLRFSGSTDTQYF. The CDR3 DNA follows: TGTGCCAGCAGCTTAAGGTTTAGCGGGAGCACAGATACGCAGTATTTT.

The chain couples TRBV9 to TRBJ1-5; 10 positions match TRBD1. CDR1 SGDLS and CDR2 YYNGEE come from the germline V gene. The CDR3 runs to 15 residues. Trimming at V came to 3 bases and at J to 2 bases, leaving 2 bases not matched to a gene. CDR3 DNA: TGTGCCAGCAGCGCCGGGACAGGGGGCAATCAGCCCCAGCATTTT. Translation: CASSAGTGGNQPQHF. The full variable domain, its missing parts supplied by reference TRBV9 and TRBJ1-5, is DSGVTQTPKHLITATGQRVTLRCSPRSGDLSVYWYQQSLDQGLQFLIQYYNGEERAKGNILERFSAQQFPDLHSELNLSSLELGDSALYFCASSAGTGGNQPQHFGDGTRLSIL.

This chain links TRBV4-1 with TRBJ1-5, with D possibly TRBD1 on 6 matching bases. This CDR3 has 15 residues. Germline CDR1 is MGHRA and CDR2 is YSYEKL. Trimming removed 3 bases at V and 8 bases at J, with 17 bases between. CDR3: CASSHKLTGREPQHF. As DNA, the CDR3 is TGCGCCAGCAGCCACAAACTAACAGGGAGGGAGCCCCAGCATTTT.

The chain employs TRBV6-5 and TRBJ2-1; TRBD2 is a possible D gene (7 bases). The CDR3 is made up of 15 amino acids. The germline V gene has CDR1 MNHEY and CDR2 SVGAGI. V shed 0 bases and J shed 8 bases, with 14 bases lying between them. The CDR3 coding sequence is TGTGCCAGCAGTTACTCCGGGGTAGGGGGGGATGAGCAGTTCTTC. Encoded protein: CASSYSGVGGDEQFF.

This chain joins TRBV2 and TRBJ2-5, with D perhaps TRBD2 (7 bases). The germline gives CDR1 SNHLY, CDR2 FYNNEI. CDR3 length equals 12 residues. Trimming took 9 bases from V and 1 from J, leaving 9 bases between them. The CDR3 spells CARRGGQETQYF. DNA for the CDR3: TGTGCCAGGAGGGGGGGCCAAGAGACCCAGTACTTC.

The V and J genes are TRBV5-1 and TRBJ2-1; 11 nucleotides agree with TRBD2. This CDR3 has 14 amino acids. The ends lost 4 bases at V and 4 bases at J; junction bases unmatched: 1. Germline V gene lookup returns CDR1 SGHRS and CDR2 YFSETQ. CDR3 sequence (DNA): TGCGCCAGCAGCGGGACTAGCGGTTACAATGAGCAGTTCTTC. It translates to CASSGTSGYNEQFF. Full variable domain (missing parts from reference TRBV5-1 and TRBJ2-1): KAGVTQTPRYLIKTRGQQVTLSCSPISGHRSVSWYQQTPGQGLQFLFEYFSETQRNKGNFPGRFSGRQFSNSRSEMNVSTLELGDSALYLCASSGTSGYNEQFFGPGTRLTVL.

J is TRBJ2-1 and V is TRBV7-2; TRBD1 matches 10 bases. Germline V gene data show CDR1 as SGHTA and CDR2 as FQGNSA. CDR3 length: 17 amino acids. J was trimmed by 2 bases and V by 7 bases; bases with no gene match: 11. The DNA for the CDR3 is TGTGCCAGCACCCACAGCCCGGGGACAGGGGCCTACAATGAGCAGTTCTTC. Translating it yields CASTHSPGTGAYNEQFF.

In this sample, this clone turned up once. The V call is TRBV6-5, the J call TRBJ1-2; D is uncertain. Deletions cut 6 bases from V and 8 bases from J, with 13 bases between. The CDR3 has 12 amino acids. Germline V gives CDR1 MNHEY, CDR2 SVGAGI. The CDR3 DNA follows: TGTGCCAGCAGCGCCCAGAAGAGGGGCTACACCTTC. Translating gives CASSAQKRGYTF.

The chain carries TRBV9 and TRBJ2-1; D uncertain. There are 14 residues in the CDR3. The germline V gene encodes CDR1 SGDLS and CDR2 YYNGEE. Between the trimmed V and J ends, which lost 0 bases and 5 bases, there was a span of 9 bases. CDR3 protein: CASSVAPTDNEQFF. For the CDR3, the DNA is TGTGCCAGCAGCGTAGCACCCACAGACAATGAGCAGTTCTTC.

The chain recombines TRBV7-2 with TRBJ2-7, with D possibly matching TRBD1 (5 bases). The V end was cut by 4 bases, the J end by 0 bases, with 10 bases between. This CDR3 has 14 residues. Germline V gene data show CDR1 as SGHTA and CDR2 as FQGNSA. The CDR3 coding sequence is TGTGCCAGCAGCTACCGTAGGGGCTCCTACGAGCAGTACTTC. Translation gives CASSYRRGSYEQYF. The variable domain in full, with the rest retrieved from reference TRBV7-2 and TRBJ2-7, is GAGVSQSPSNKVTEKGKDVELRCDPISGHTALYWYRQSLGQGLEFLIYFQGNSAPDKSGLPSDRFSAERTGGSVSTLTIQRTQQEDSAVYLCASSYRRGSYEQYFGPGTRLTVT.

To note about this clone: The junction departs from germline at one end; a sequencing error may be responsible. This chain uses TRBV7-9 with TRBJ2-7; the D is unclear. Germline V gene sequence: CDR1 SEHNR, CDR2 FQNEAQ (reference sequence). CDR3 length: 12 residues. The CDR3 nucleotides read TGTTCCAGCAGCTCGGAGTTCTACGAGCAGTACTTC. The encoded protein is CSSSSEFYEQYF.

With respect to this clone: The final CDR3 position lacks the conserved phenylalanine or tryptophan, pointing to a likely read error. V and J are TRBV19 and TRBJ1-2, with 7 bases identical to TRBD1. Germline V gene data show CDR1 as LNHDA and CDR2 as SQIVND (reference sequence). V shed 4 bases and J 3 bases; nucleotides not matched to a gene: 11. CDR3 length: 16 residues. The DNA of the CDR3 is TGTGCCAGTAGTAACCACAGGGGAGGTCCCTACTATGGCTACACCTCC. Its protein product is CASSNHRGGPYYGYTS.

The chain carries TRBV7-9 and TRBJ2-5; maybe TRBD1 (6 bases). There are 13 residues in the CDR3. Trimming stripped 7 bases from V and 2 bases from J, with 11 bases between. CDR1 and CDR2 from the germline V gene are SEHNR and FQNEAQ (reference sequence). The CDR3 protein is CASKGQGQETQYF. As DNA, the CDR3 is TGTGCCAGCAAAGGGCAGGGGCAAGAGACCCAGTACTTC.

The chain recombines TRBV4-3 with TRBJ1-2, with D possibly matching TRBD1 (5 bases). CDR1 is LGHNA and CDR2 is YSLEER in the germline V gene. Between the trimmed V and J ends, which lost 0 bases and 2 bases, there was a span of 10 bases. This CDR3 comprises 15 residues. CDR3 sequence reads: CASSQEFRGNYGYTF. The CDR3 DNA reads as TGCGCCAGCAGCCAAGAATTTAGGGGCAACTATGGCTACACCTTC.

The V and J genes are TRBV6-4 and TRBJ2-1, with 8 positions matching TRBD1. CDR3 size: 16 residues. The trim removed 5 bases at V and 3 bases at J, leaving 9 bases unmatched. CDR1 MRHNA and CDR2 SNTAGT come from the germline V gene. CDR3 coding DNA: TGTGCCAGCAGTCCTACAGGGGGGACCTTCTACAATGAGCAGTTCTTC. Amino acids: CASSPTGGTFYNEQFF.

This clone came up a few times. The chain carries TRBV6-5 and TRBJ1-1; perhaps TRBD1 as D (5 bases). The germline V and J ends were trimmed by 2 bases and 5 bases, with 9 bases remaining between them. Germline V CDR1 and CDR2: MNHEY, SVGAGI. The CDR3 is 13 residues long. The CDR3, as DNA: TGTGCCAGCAGTTACGGGGCTAAGACTGAAGCTTTCTTT. This codes for CASSYGAKTEAFF.

This chain links TRBV7-2 with TRBJ2-7, with D perhaps matching TRBD2 (7 bases). The CDR3 runs to 15 residues. Deletions cut 3 bases from V and 6 bases from J, with 18 bases between. Looked up from germline, CDR1 is SGHTA and CDR2 is FQGNSA. The CDR3 region has the DNA TGTGCCAGCAGCTTTTCCAGGCGGGGGCCCTTCGAGCAGTACTTC. Residues: CASSFSRRGPFEQYF.